These 21 T cell receptor beta chains were all obtained from the same sample, sequenced in a study of CD8 T cells in ankylosing spondylitis. TCRdb re-derived calls from the 5' RACE reads in MiXCR, one entry per CDR3 protein. Altogether 300,000 to 350,000 distinct CDR3 sequences are present, 14% to 15% being singletons, with the ten largest covering roughly 1.1%. The source material was blood, either unsorted or a sorted T cell fraction (not recorded which). Receptors originate from a male donor with ankylosing spondylitis or in good health (not recorded which).

The chain is built from TRBV3-1 and TRBJ2-1, with unresolved D. Germline-derived CDR1 and CDR2 are LGHDT and YNNKEL (reference sequence). Trimming stripped 4 bases from V and 10 bases from J, with 14 bases between. CDR3 size: 13 residues. DNA for the CDR3: TGTGCCAGCAGCCCCCTGGACCTCGAGGAGCAGTTCTTC. Its protein product is CASSPLDLEEQFF.

The chain joins TRBV5-1 to TRBJ2-6, with a weak D call TRBD1 (5 bases). The germline V and J ends were trimmed by 0 bases and 4 bases, with 8 bases remaining between them. CDR1 and CDR2 from the germline V gene are SGHRS and YFSETQ. The CDR3 covers 15 residues. The CDR3: CASSLARVGANVLTF. The CDR3 DNA reads as TGCGCCAGCAGCTTGGCCAGGGTAGGGGCCAACGTCCTGACTTTC.

This clonotype was detected ten times or more. J is TRBJ1-2 and V is TRBV9; 9 bases line up with TRBD1. Germline CDR1 is SGDLS and CDR2 is YYNGEE. After removal of 0 bases from V and 8 bases from J, the junction contained 8 bases not matched to a gene. CDR3 length: 15 amino acids. This CDR3 reads CASSVDGTGFDGYTF. The CDR3 DNA reads as TGTGCCAGCAGCGTAGACGGGACAGGGTTCGACGGCTACACCTTC.

V usage is TRBV6-1 and J usage is TRBJ2-1; D is possibly TRBD2 (6 bases). Trimming shortened V by 7 bases and J by 8 bases, and 12 bases separated the two germline ends. Germline V gene sequence: CDR1 MNHNS, CDR2 SASEGT. The CDR3 has 12 residues. This chain's CDR3 is CASTQGGDEQFF. In DNA, the CDR3 is TGTGCCAGCACCCAAGGAGGGGATGAGCAGTTCTTC.

This clonotype was observed a handful of times. The chain has TRBV25-1 and TRBJ2-3, with unresolved D. With 2 bases removed from V and 7 bases from J, the gap between germline ends came to 7 bases. The CDR3 runs to 12 residues. Germline values: CDR1 MGHDK, CDR2 SYGVNS. CDR3 sequence: CASSEGRHTQYF. DNA for the CDR3: TGTGCCAGCAGTGAAGGGCGCCATACGCAGTATTTT.

This chain uses TRBV7-2 with TRBJ1-2; D ambiguous. Trimming left V 5 bases short and J 8 bases short, with 15 bases between. The CDR3 extends over 13 amino acids. Germline assignment: CDR1 SGHTA and CDR2 FQGNSA. For the CDR3, the DNA is TGTGCCAGCAGCGTGGGCCGACTTGGGGGCTACACCTTC. Translation: CASSVGRLGGYTF.

The chain carries TRBV6-1 and TRBJ2-2; the D gene is possibly TRBD1 (7 bases). V dropped 5 bases and J dropped 4 bases, with 14 bases sitting between them. The CDR3 loop spans 15 amino acids. Germline CDR1 MNHNS, CDR2 SASEGT. CDR3 sequence reads: CASSLNRGGTGELFF. The CDR3 bases are TGTGCCAGCAGTCTGAACAGGGGAGGCACCGGGGAGCTGTTTTTT.

In this sample, this clonotype turned up many times. V gene TRBV14 combines with J gene TRBJ2-2, with D hard to call. V was cut by 1 base and J by 4 bases, with 7 bases left in between. The germline gives CDR1 SGHDN, CDR2 FVKESK. This CDR3 spans 14 amino acids. For the CDR3, the DNA is TGTGCCAGCAGCCAAGCGGGCCGCACCGGGGAGCTGTTTTTT. Translated, it gives CASSQAGRTGELFF.

A few counts support this clonotype. The chain employs TRBV4-1 and TRBJ2-1, with D perhaps matching TRBD2 (7 bases). The CDR3 totals 17 residues. Germline loops: CDR1 MGHRA, CDR2 YSYEKL. The V end was cut by 4 bases, the J end by 6 bases, with 22 bases between. The CDR3 sequence is CASSRHEGGPLFNEQFF. CDR3 DNA: TGCGCCAGCAGCCGCCATGAGGGGGGGCCCTTATTCAATGAGCAGTTCTTC.

This rearrangement joins TRBV6-1 to TRBJ1-6, with TRBD1 matching 7 bases. The CDR3 is made up of 14 amino acids. V was pared by 5 bases and J by 10 bases, with 8 bases of the junction left unmatched. CDR1 is MNHNS and CDR2 is SASEGT in the germline V gene. The CDR3 protein is CASSSGGLQSPLHF. The CDR3 nucleotides read TGTGCCAGCAGTTCAGGGGGATTGCAGTCACCCCTCCACTTT.

This clonotype was picked up a small number of times. The chain carries TRBV10-3 and TRBJ2-1; 12 bases are shared with TRBD2. The CDR3 has 14 residues. J gave up 5 bases and V 8 bases, and 4 bases lay outside the gene matches. Germline V CDR1 and CDR2: ENHRY, SYGVKD. The CDR3, as DNA: TGTGCCATCGCGAGACTAGCGGGGGACAATGAGCAGTTCTTC. It translates to CAIARLAGDNEQFF.

The CDR3 nucleotides are TGTGCCAGCAGCTCGGACAGCCCGCCCCGCACCCAGTACTTC. Translated, it gives CASSSDSPPRTQYF. The genes are TRBV6-1 and TRBJ2-5; possible D gene TRBD1, 6 bases. The CDR3 totals 14 residues. The germline V gene encodes CDR1 MNHNS and CDR2 SASEGT. V was trimmed by 6 bases and J by 8 bases, leaving 19 bases between them.

This clonotype was found a few times. The chain links TRBV9 to TRBJ1-1; 11 nucleotides align to TRBD1. Germline V gene sequence: CDR1 SGDLS, CDR2 YYNGEE. After removal of 1 base from V and 4 bases from J, the junction contained 3 bases not matched to a gene. The CDR3 is 15 amino acids. The CDR3 protein is CASSVWGQGGTEAFF. The DNA of the CDR3 is TGTGCCAGCAGCGTATGGGGACAGGGGGGCACTGAAGCTTTCTTT.

The chain is built from TRBV7-2 and TRBJ2-1; 10 nucleotides match TRBD1. Germline CDR1 is SGHTA and CDR2 is FQGNSA. The V and J ends lost 2 bases and 6 bases, in that order; junction bases with no gene match: 1. The CDR3 loop spans 14 amino acids. DNA for the CDR3: TGTGCCAGCAGCTTAAGGACAGGGGGCAATGAGCAGTTCTTC. It codes for CASSLRTGGNEQFF.

The rearrangement joins TRBV12-5 to TRBJ2-5, with D possibly being TRBD1 or TRBD2 (5 bases each). V was pared by 7 bases and J by 5 bases, with 14 bases between. CDR3 length: 13 amino acids. Germline V gene data show CDR1 as LGHNT and CDR2 as FRNRAP. The DNA for the CDR3 is TGTGCTAGTGCCCCAGGGACGGCGGAGACCCAGTACTTC. Protein: CASAPGTAETQYF.

This clonotype was seen repeatedly, ten times or more. The chain combines TRBV7-8 with TRBJ2-7, with D uncertain. The germline V gene encodes CDR1 SGHVS and CDR2 FQNEAQ. Trimming removed 1 base at V and 0 bases at J, with 7 bases between. The CDR3 length is 14 residues. The CDR3 DNA reads TGTGCCAGCAGCTTAGGTGGTTTCTCCTACGAGCAGTACTTC. This codes for CASSLGGFSYEQYF.

This clonotype was recorded a few times. The CDR3 region is CASSSYPIAGGSYNEQFF. CDR3 DNA: TGCGCCAGCAGCTCATACCCCATAGCGGGAGGATCCTACAATGAGCAGTTCTTC. The genes are TRBV5-1 and TRBJ2-1; TRBD2 matches at 10 bases. The CDR3 covers 18 residues. V was clipped by 3 bases and J by 1 base; unmatched bases: 10. Germline loops: CDR1 SGHRS, CDR2 YFSETQ.

This clonotype has only a few counts. The chain has TRBV2 and TRBJ2-7; 10 nucleotides match TRBD1. Looked up from germline, CDR1 is SNHLY and CDR2 is FYNNEI. The trim removed 6 bases at V and 7 bases at J, leaving 6 bases unmatched. CDR3 length: 13 residues. The CDR3 spells CASRRQGAGEQYF. The CDR3 coding sequence is TGTGCCAGCAGACGACAGGGGGCGGGGGAGCAGTACTTC.

The chain is built from TRBV20-1 and TRBJ2-3; D is perhaps TRBD1 (6 bases). This CDR3 spans 15 amino acids. Trimming left V 3 bases short and J 8 bases short, with 21 bases between. Germline V gene data show CDR1 as DFQATT and CDR2 as SNEGSKA (reference sequence). As DNA, the CDR3 is TGCAGTGCTAGGGGTTCCGGGACACATTCTGGTACGCAGTATTTT. Translated: CSARGSGTHSGTQYF.

This chain joins TRBV20-1 and TRBJ2-1, with 8 bases identical to TRBD2. Germline V gene lookup returns CDR1 DFQATT and CDR2 SNEGSKA (reference sequence). The CDR3 contains 16 residues. Losses at the gene ends were 0 bases for V and 8 bases for J; bases not matched to a gene: 12. The CDR3 is CSARDQRGKIFDEQFF. In nucleotides, the CDR3 is TGCAGTGCTAGAGATCAGCGGGGGAAAATTTTCGATGAGCAGTTCTTC.

V and J are TRBV6-1 and TRBJ2-7; no firm D call. V shed 4 bases and J shed 5 bases, with 3 bases lying between them. Germline CDR1 MNHNS, CDR2 SASEGT. The CDR3 loop spans 10 amino acids. CDR3: CASSGDEQYF. In DNA, the CDR3 is TGTGCCAGCAGTGGCGACGAGCAGTACTTC.